A single sample gave rise to the 27 T cell receptor beta chains below, sequenced in a study of tumor-infiltrating lymphocytes in primary liver carcinoma. It was unsorted whole blood that yielded blood RNA, and germline DNA was also extracted. A primer matching the constant region was used to make TCR beta cDNA from approximately 500 ng of total RNA. Three-round nested multiplex PCR performed with slightly modified ARM-PCR produced the TCR beta libraries. TRBV1-TRBV30 forward primers and a C-beta reverse primer were used in the first two PCR rounds, which each ran for 10 cycles. MiXCR, run by TCRdb on the multiplex PCR reads, gives a single entry per CDR3 protein. This table holds about 200,000 distinct CDR3 sequences, around 60% found once. The sample comprised peripheral blood. These receptors were obtained from a woman aged 60 to 75 with primary liver carcinoma and hepatitis B virus infection.

In regard to this clonotype: Mismatch with germline at one junction end may stem from a read error. This rearrangement joins TRBV11-2 to TRBJ2-2, with D perhaps TRBD1 (5 bases). The CDR3 has 15 residues. The germline V gene encodes CDR1 SGHAT and CDR2 FQNNGV. The chain's CDR3 is CAGSPRTRGTGELFF. The CDR3 DNA sequence: TGTGCCGGCAGCCCCAGGACAAGGGGCACCGGGGAGCTGTTTTTT.

Worth noting for this clonotype: With a much larger clone just one base away, this may be a read error. The chain couples TRBV5-4 to TRBJ2-1, with TRBD2 identical over 13 bases. The germline V gene has CDR1 SGHNT and CDR2 YYREEE (reference sequence). The CDR3 loop spans 17 amino acids. The junction had 8 bases not matched to a gene; V was cut back by 3 bases and J by 5 bases. CDR3 coding DNA: TGTGCCAGCAGCTGGGGAGGGACTAGCGGGGCCCACAATGAGCAGTTCTTC. Protein sequence: CASSWGGTSGAHNEQFF. The full variable domain, in which reference TRBV5-4 and TRBJ2-1 provide the parts outside the CDR3, is ETGVTQSPTHLIKTRGQQVTLRCSSQSGHNTVSWYQQALGQGPQFIFQYYREEENGRGNFPPRFSGLQFPNYSSELNVNALELDDSALYLCASSWGGTSGAHNEQFFGPGTRLTVL.

The chain joins TRBV5-1 to TRBJ2-5; D perhaps matches TRBD1 (6 bases). V was clipped by 0 bases and J by 9 bases, with 18 bases between them. The CDR3 covers 15 residues. The germline V gene encodes CDR1 SGHRS and CDR2 YFSETQ. This CDR3 is CASSLEGTKGFAQYF. As DNA, the CDR3 is TGCGCCAGCAGCTTGGAAGGGACAAAAGGGTTCGCCCAGTACTTC.

This clonotype showed up just once. This chain uses TRBV5-1 with TRBJ2-2; D not resolved. Trimming stripped 2 bases from V and 1 base from J, with 9 bases between. Looked up from germline, CDR1 is SGHRS and CDR2 is YFSETQ. The length of the CDR3 is 15 residues. CDR3 in amino acids: CASSFDAVNTGELFF. Written as DNA, the CDR3 is TGCGCCAGCAGCTTCGACGCTGTGAACACCGGGGAGCTGTTTTTT.

Worth noting for this clonotype: A much larger clone sits a single nucleotide away, making a read error possible. This rearrangement joins TRBV6-1 to TRBJ2-1; TRBD2 matches 9 bases. This CDR3 region has 17 residues. V lost 7 bases, J lost 0 bases, and 10 bases stayed unmatched. Germline loops: CDR1 MNHNS, CDR2 SASEGT. The CDR3 loop is CASIGGGRDHSYNEQFF. The DNA for the CDR3 is TGTGCCAGCATAGGGGGCGGGAGGGACCACTCCTACAATGAGCAGTTCTTC.

DNA for the CDR3: TGTGCCATCAGTGATAACATTTTCTACGAGCAGTACTTC. Translated, it gives CAISDNIFYEQYF. The chain is built from TRBV10-3 and TRBJ2-7; no clear D gene. The CDR3 has 13 amino acids. Trimming shortened V by 3 bases and J by 3 bases, and 9 bases separated the two germline ends. CDR1 is ENHRY and CDR2 is SYGVKD in the germline V gene.

Concerning this clonotype itself: A much larger clone is a single base away; this may be a read error. The V call is TRBV7-8, the J call TRBJ2-3; 11 nucleotides agree with TRBD2. Germline assignment: CDR1 SGHVS and CDR2 FQNEAQ. The CDR3 has 16 residues. The CDR3 reads CVSSLLAGVSTDTQYF. CDR3 in DNA: TGTGTCAGCAGCTTACTAGCGGGAGTAAGCACAGATACGCAGTATTTT.

In its sample, this clonotype was seen many times. CDR3 sequence (DNA): TGTGCCAGCAGCTTAGGCGTCTCGAACAATGAGCAGTTCTTC. Its protein product is CASSLGVSNNEQFF. The chain joins TRBV11-3 to TRBJ2-1; no clear D. There are 14 residues in the CDR3. Germline V lookup: CDR1 SGHNT, CDR2 YENEEA. V lost 1 base and J lost 5, with 9 bases in between.

In its sample, this clonotype was seen a few times. This may be a read error, as it is one base from a much larger clone. The chain carries TRBV11-2 and TRBJ2-7; no firm D call. This CDR3 is 11 amino acids long. V was clipped by 3 bases and J by 3 bases, with 3 bases between them. Per the germline V gene, CDR1 is SGHAT and CDR2 is FQNNGV. The CDR3 region has the DNA TGTGCCAGCAGCTTCCTCTACGAGCAGTACTTC. Its protein is CASSFLYEQYF.

The count of this clonotype is one. This chain uses TRBV6-5 with TRBJ1-2; 9 bases match TRBD1. V was pared by 0 bases and J by 3 bases, with 17 bases of the junction left unmatched. CDR1 MNHEY and CDR2 SVGAGI come from the germline V gene. This CDR3 contains 20 residues. As DNA, the CDR3 is TGTGCCAGCAGTTACTCGATGTGGGGACAGGGCTTTCGTCCCGACTATGGCTACACCTTC. The encoded protein is CASSYSMWGQGFRPDYGYTF.

This clonotype was observed a handful of times. Likely a read error: the CDR3 ends without its conserved phenylalanine or tryptophan. The rearrangement joins TRBV7-9 to TRBJ1-2, with 10 nucleotides matching TRBD1. This CDR3 comprises 14 residues. Trimming took 6 bases from V and 6 from J; bases not matched to a gene: 7. Germline loops: CDR1 SEHNR, CDR2 FQNEAQ (reference sequence). The CDR3 sequence is CASRWDRGFHGYTL. The CDR3 DNA follows: TGTGCCAGCAGATGGGACAGGGGCTTTCATGGCTACACCCTC.

In regard to this clonotype: Sequence at one end of the junction differs from germline and may be a read error. J is TRBJ2-2 and V is TRBV10-1, with D perhaps TRBD2 (6 bases). This CDR3 has 14 residues. Germline CDR1 reads WNHNN; CDR2 reads SYGVQD (reference sequence). CDR3 nucleotides: TGCGCCAGCAGTGTGGGAGGTGGCACCGGGGATCTGTTTTTT. It is translated as CASSVGGGTGDLFF.

Notes on this clonotype: The junction and the germline gene differ at one end; a read error may be behind it. This rearrangement joins TRBV11-2 to TRBJ2-1, with a possible D match to TRBD2 (5 bases). The length of the CDR3 is 15 residues. Germline V gene data show CDR1 as SGHAT and CDR2 as FQNNGV. The CDR3 DNA reads TGTGCCAGTAGCTTAGAGGGCGAGAGGGCCCTTGAGCAGTTCTTC. The encoded protein is CASSLEGERALEQFF. Variable domain in full (rest from reference TRBV11-2 and TRBJ2-1): EAGVAQSPRYKIIEKRQSVAFWCNPISGHATLYWYQQILGQGPKLLIQFQNNGVVDDSQLPKDRFSAERLKGVDSTLKIQPAKLEDSAVYLCASSLEGERALEQFFGPGTRLTVL.

This clonotype was detected only once. The junction differs from germline at one of its ends, possibly a read error. The chain uses TRBV11-2 and TRBJ1-6, with D maybe TRBD1 (5 bases). The CDR3 is 13 residues long. The germline CDR1 and CDR2 sequences are SGHAT and FQNNGV. The CDR3 bases are TGTGCCGACAGCTTAGATCCGGGATCACCCCTCCTCTTT. Translating gives CADSLDPGSPLLF.

About this clonotype: A junction boundary mismatches the germline segment, possibly from a read error. The chain uses TRBV28 and TRBJ2-5; weak D call: TRBD2 (7 bases). Germline CDR1 MDHEN, CDR2 SYDVKM. This CDR3 has 18 residues. CDR3 sequence reads: CASQVPAGGGGRQETHYF. The CDR3 nucleotides are TGTGCCAGCCAAGTCCCGGCCGGAGGGGGAGGGCGTCAAGAGACCCATTACTTC.

Note on this clonotype: One end of the junction varies from germline; a read error may be responsible. The rearrangement joins TRBV11-2 to TRBJ1-6; a possible D gene is TRBD1 (6 bases). CDR3 length equals 15 residues. Germline V CDR1 and CDR2: SGHAT, FQNNGV. The CDR3 DNA sequence: TGTGCCAGCAGCTTAGACCCGGGGGCCAAACCACCCCTCCACTTC. It codes for CASSLDPGAKPPLHF.

This clonotype was counted ten times or more. V and J are TRBV6-6 and TRBJ2-7; 9 nucleotides match TRBD2. This CDR3 spans 14 amino acids. Germline trimming cut 6 bases from V and 3 bases from J; bases unmatched to any gene: 6. The germline gives CDR1 MNHNY, CDR2 SVGAGI (reference sequence). CDR3 amino acids: CASRRLREGYEQYF. CDR3 nucleotides: TGTGCCAGCAGGAGGTTGCGGGAGGGCTACGAGCAGTACTTC.

This clonotype showed up many times. The chain has TRBV6-1 and TRBJ2-1, with 14 bases lining up with TRBD2. Germline V CDR1 and CDR2: MNHNS, SASEGT. With V trimmed by 7 bases and J by 8 bases, 10 bases remained unmatched. The CDR3 extends over 16 amino acids. The CDR3 region has the DNA TGTGCCAGCACTGGGACTAGCGGGAGAGGAGGGGATGAGCAGTTCTTC. This codes for CASTGTSGRGGDEQFF.

Worth noting for this clonotype: A read error is possible here, since a much larger clone lies one base away. V usage is TRBV28 and J usage is TRBJ2-7, with a possible D match to TRBD1 (6 bases). Looked up from germline, CDR1 is MDHEN and CDR2 is SYDVKM. The V end was cut by 11 bases, the J end by 0 bases, with 17 bases between. The CDR3 consists of 14 residues. The chain's CDR3 is CAGTERDTSYEQYF. The CDR3 bases are TGTGCCGGCACAGAGAGGGACACCTCCTACGAGCAGTACTTC.

Of note for this clonotype: A single base separates this from a much larger clone, so it may be a read error. The J gene is TRBJ2-7, the V gene TRBV6-5, with 8 bases aligning to TRBD2. CDR3 length: 15 residues. Germline assignment: CDR1 MNHEY and CDR2 SVGAGI. As DNA, the CDR3 is TGTACCAGCAGCCAGCGGGGGTACGGGGGCTACGAGCAGTACTTC. Residues: CTSSQRGYGGYEQYF.

Notes on this clonotype: A much larger clone lies a single base off, so this may be a read error. The chain recombines TRBV6-1 with TRBJ2-1; TRBD2 agrees at 9 bases. V lost 7 bases and J lost 8; bases outside the gene matches: 12. This CDR3 spans 15 amino acids. CDR1 MNHNS and CDR2 SASEGT come from the germline V gene. The CDR3 nucleotides are TGTGCCAGCACCCTCGGGGATAGCGGGAGTGATGAGCAGTTCTTC. This codes for CASTLGDSGSDEQFF.

In regard to this clonotype: The conserved phenylalanine or tryptophan normally closing the CDR3 is absent here, so this likely arose from a read error. CDR3 nucleotides: TGTGCCAGCAGCTTGACGCACCAAGCTTTCCTT. This codes for CASSLTHQAFL. The rearrangement joins TRBV12-3 or TRBV12-4 to TRBJ1-1; D is undetermined. The CDR3 covers 11 residues. The V and J ends lost 6 bases and 9 bases respectively, with 11 bases between them.

In its sample, this clonotype was seen once. A junction boundary mismatches the germline segment, possibly from a read error. V gene TRBV11-2 combines with J gene TRBJ1-2; D is ambiguous. The CDR3 length is 13 residues. CDR1 SGHAT and CDR2 FQNNGV come from the germline V gene. The CDR3 nucleotides read TGTGCCAGCGGCTTATGCCGTGGCTATGGCTACACCTTC. The encoded protein is CASGLCRGYGYTF.

This clonotype showed up many times. The V gene is TRBV4-1, the J gene TRBJ1-6, with TRBD1 as a possible D gene (5 bases). CDR3 length: 14 residues. V was cut by 1 base and J by 7 bases, with 8 bases left in between. CDR1 and CDR2 from the germline V gene are MGHRA and YSYEKL. Written as DNA, the CDR3 is TGCGCCAGCAGCCAAGGGACAATGAATTCACCCCTCCACTTT. This translates into CASSQGTMNSPLHF.

The chain joins TRBV7-9 to TRBJ2-1, with 11 bases identical to TRBD2. The V gene end was trimmed by 1 base and the J gene end by 5 bases; junction bases not matched to a gene: 1. This CDR3 has 15 residues. Germline V gene sequence: CDR1 SEHNR, CDR2 FQNEAQ (reference sequence). CDR3 residues: CASSLELAGDNEQFF. In DNA form, the CDR3 reads TGTGCCAGCAGCTTAGAACTAGCGGGGGACAATGAGCAGTTCTTC.

This clonotype was picked up a small number of times. V usage is TRBV5-4 and J usage is TRBJ2-2; TRBD2 might be the D (6 bases). From germline, CDR1 is SGHNT and CDR2 YYREEE (reference sequence). The CDR3 has 15 amino acids. The germline V and J ends were trimmed by 4 bases and 2 bases, with 12 bases remaining between them. CDR3: CASSQAGLNTGELFF. The DNA of the CDR3 is TGTGCCAGCAGCCAAGCGGGCCTCAACACCGGGGAGCTGTTTTTT.

At least ten counts were recorded for this clonotype. The chain couples TRBV11-2 to TRBJ1-3; D remains unclear. This CDR3 has 15 amino acids. V was shortened by 5 bases and J by 0 bases, with 11 bases between the two germline ends. Germline V gene sequence: CDR1 SGHAT, CDR2 FQNNGV. This CDR3 is CASSLHLSSGNTIYF. The DNA of the CDR3 is TGTGCCAGCAGCCTTCATTTATCCTCTGGAAACACCATATATTTT.